The 21 T cell receptor beta chains below all came from one sample that was sequenced in a study of immune cell composition in non-small cell lung cancer. TCRdb's table, derived via immunoSEQ multiplex PCR, lists solely in-frame clones and lacks some. The table has around 5,000 clones, 72% seen once. The normal lung sample lay at least 3 cm, and maximally far, from the tumour. The sample consisted of non-adjacent lung tissue. The receptors originated from a human donor with non-small cell lung cancer.

V usage is TRBV2 and J usage is TRBJ2-4, with 9 nucleotides matching TRBD1. Looked up from germline, CDR1 is SNHLY and CDR2 is FYNNEI. This CDR3 has 13 amino acids. The V and J ends lost 5 bases and 10 bases, in that order; junction bases with no gene match: 6. The CDR3 DNA sequence: TGTGCCAGCAGTAGGGACAGGGAGGAGATTCAGTACTTC. It yields the protein CASSRDREEIQYF.

This clone appeared a single time. This rearrangement joins TRBV5-5 to TRBJ2-1; D call uncertain. The CDR3 has 16 residues. Germline V CDR1 and CDR2: SGHKS, YYEKEE (reference sequence). The V gene lost 2 bases and the J gene lost 0 bases, with 12 bases spanning the gap. The CDR3 loop is CASSFRLLSSYNEQFF. Written as DNA, the CDR3 is TGTGCCAGCAGCTTCCGACTTCTTTCCTCCTACAATGAGCAGTTCTTC.

The V gene is TRBV18, the J gene TRBJ2-2, with 7 bases identical to TRBD1. The germline V gene encodes CDR1 KGHSH and CDR2 LQKENI. V was clipped by 2 bases and J by 1 base; unmatched bases: 7. The CDR3 is 17 residues long. CDR3 in DNA: TGTGCCAGCTCACCAGCCGGACAGGACTTGAACACCGGGGAGCTGTTTTTT. Its protein is CASSPAGQDLNTGELFF.

The chain couples TRBV7-4 to TRBJ2-7, with D possibly TRBD1 on 6 matching bases. The CDR3 loop spans 15 amino acids. Between the trimmed V and J ends, which lost 5 bases and 2 bases, there was a span of 16 bases. CDR1 SGHVT and CDR2 SQSDAQ come from the germline V gene. The CDR3 spells CASSHDRTNTYEQYF. In DNA, the CDR3 is TGTGCCAGCAGCCATGACAGGACCAACACCTACGAGCAGTACTTC.

Comments on this clone: The germline gene is not matched at one end of the junction; a read error may be the cause. The chain has TRBV7-2 and TRBJ2-1, with 13 positions matching TRBD2. Per germline, CDR1 SGHTA and CDR2 FQGNSA. This CDR3 is 16 amino acids long. The chain's CDR3 is CANSRGLAGARGEQFF. In nucleotides, the CDR3 is TGTGCCAACAGCAGAGGACTAGCGGGAGCCCGGGGTGAGCAGTTCTTC.

This clone came up a few times. The J gene is TRBJ2-2, the V gene TRBV6-1, with D unclear. The germline V and J ends were trimmed by 5 bases and 0 bases, with 7 bases remaining between them. CDR1 MNHNS and CDR2 SASEGT come from the germline V gene. The length of the CDR3 is 14 residues. CDR3 loop: CASSFSSNTGELFF. Here the CDR3 DNA reads TGTGCCAGCAGTTTCTCTTCGAACACCGGGGAGCTGTTTTTT.

The chain employs TRBV28 and TRBJ2-7; a possible D gene is TRBD2 (6 bases). The CDR3 sequence is 13 residues long. The germline V and J ends were trimmed by 8 bases and 5 bases, with 16 bases remaining between them. The germline V gene has CDR1 MDHEN and CDR2 SYDVKM. The CDR3 DNA reads as TGTGCCAGCCTTCAGACTAGAGTCAACGAGCAGTACTTC. Amino acid sequence: CASLQTRVNEQYF.

This clone has a single count. The chain is built from TRBV9 and TRBJ2-7, with 9 bases fitting TRBD2. This CDR3 has 16 residues. Trimming cost V 4 bases and J 6 bases; bases outside gene matches: 14. CDR1 and CDR2 (germline): SGDLS, YYNGEE. The CDR3 reads CASSSGEVAGVPEQYF. In DNA form, the CDR3 reads TGTGCCAGCAGCTCAGGGGAAGTAGCGGGAGTCCCCGAGCAGTACTTC.

This chain joins TRBV11-2 and TRBJ2-5; 8 bases are a match to TRBD1. Germline assignment: CDR1 SGHAT and CDR2 FQNNGV. The CDR3 consists of 13 residues. Trimming cost V 4 bases and J 5 bases; bases outside gene matches: 3. Written as DNA, the CDR3 is TGTGCCAGCAGCTCGACAGGGGAGGAGACCCAGTACTTC. Encoded protein: CASSSTGEETQYF.

The chain joins TRBV5-1 to TRBJ1-1, with 7 bases identical to TRBD1. The CDR3 has 14 residues. With 1 base clipped from V and 6 bases from J, the junction kept 6 bases outside the gene matches. Looked up from germline, CDR1 is SGHRS and CDR2 is YFSETQ. CDR3 in amino acids: CASSLTQGGAEAFF. In DNA form, the CDR3 reads TGCGCCAGCAGCTTGACTCAGGGGGGAGCTGAAGCTTTCTTT. The full variable domain, its missing parts supplied by reference TRBV5-1 and TRBJ1-1, is KAGVTQTPRYLIKTRGQQVTLSCSPISGHRSVSWYQQTPGQGLQFLFEYFSETQRNKGNFPGRFSGRQFSNSRSEMNVSTLELGDSALYLCASSLTQGGAEAFFGQGTRLTVV.

This clone is termed medium-sized. The chain recombines TRBV28 with TRBJ1-1; D is unresolved. The CDR3 is made up of 12 amino acids. Germline CDR1 is MDHEN and CDR2 is SYDVKM. Trimming stripped 2 bases from V and 1 base from J, with 2 bases between. This chain's CDR3 is CASSLQNTEAFF. In DNA, the CDR3 is TGTGCCAGCAGTTTACAGAACACTGAAGCTTTCTTT.

CDR3 region: CASSLARTSGRTDTQYF. CDR3 sequence (DNA): TGTGCCAGCAGTTTGGCGAGGACTAGCGGACGCACAGATACGCAGTATTTT. This chain uses TRBV27 with TRBJ2-3; the match to TRBD2 covers 10 bases. The CDR3 covers 17 residues. V was clipped by 3 bases and J by 1 base; unmatched bases: 7. Per germline, CDR1 MNHEY and CDR2 SMNVEV (reference sequence).

This sequence joins TRBV7-9 and TRBJ2-3, with 9 nucleotides matching TRBD1. CDR1 is SEHNR and CDR2 is FQNEAQ in the germline V gene (reference sequence). The V and J ends lost 7 bases and 8 bases, in that order; junction bases with no gene match: 4. The CDR3 is made up of 12 amino acids. Here the CDR3 DNA reads TGTGCCAGCACCGTACAGGGGGCTACGCAGTATTTT. Protein sequence: CASTVQGATQYF.

This sequence joins TRBV5-1 and TRBJ2-7, with D unresolved. The CDR3 totals 14 residues. Germline assignment: CDR1 SGHRS and CDR2 YFSETQ. Deletions cut 0 bases from V and 5 bases from J, with 12 bases between. For the CDR3, the DNA is TGCGCCAGCAGCTTGGGTCAGGTTGGAAACGAGCAGTACTTC. This gives the protein CASSLGQVGNEQYF. The complete variable domain, with remaining parts taken from reference TRBV5-1 and TRBJ2-7, reads KAGVTQTPRYLIKTRGQQVTLSCSPISGHRSVSWYQQTPGQGLQFLFEYFSETQRNKGNFPGRFSGRQFSNSRSEMNVSTLELGDSALYLCASSLGQVGNEQYFGPGTRLTVT.

This clone occurred once. The genes are TRBV29-1 and TRBJ2-3; D unclear. This CDR3 region has 12 residues. Germline CDR1 SQVTM, CDR2 ANQGSEA. V shed 6 bases and J shed 2 bases, with 9 bases lying between them. The CDR3 region is CSVRLFTDTQYF. CDR3 DNA sequence: TGCAGCGTCCGTTTATTCACAGATACGCAGTATTTT.

CDR3 residues: CASRKQGSDTQYF. CDR3 coding DNA: TGTGCCAGTAGGAAACAGGGTTCAGATACGCAGTATTTT. This chain joins TRBV19 and TRBJ2-3, with a tentative D call TRBD1 (6 bases). Trimming took 6 bases from V and 4 from J, leaving 11 bases between them. The CDR3 totals 13 residues. Germline V gene sequence: CDR1 LNHDA, CDR2 SQIVND (reference sequence).

In DNA, the CDR3 is TGTGCCAGCAGCTCAGTTGGCACTGAAGCTTTCTTT. Protein sequence: CASSSVGTEAFF. The chain combines TRBV7-3 with TRBJ1-1, with no clear D. Germline V gives CDR1 SGHTA, CDR2 FQGTGA. V was clipped by 4 bases and J by 4 bases, with 7 bases between them. CDR3 size: 12 residues.

By proportion, this clone is large. V and J are TRBV5-4 and TRBJ2-1; 16 nucleotides line up with TRBD2. The V and J ends lost 4 bases and 8 bases, in that order; junction bases with no gene match: 9. This CDR3 has 17 amino acids. Germline CDR1 SGHNT, CDR2 YYREEE (reference sequence). CDR3 sequence reads: CASSTGTSGGGMDEQFF. The CDR3 DNA is TGTGCCAGCAGCACTGGGACTAGCGGGGGGGGTATGGATGAGCAGTTCTTC.

V is TRBV28 and J is TRBJ1-1; a possible D gene is TRBD1 (6 bases). V was shortened by 8 bases and J by 1 base, with 17 bases between the two germline ends. Germline V gene lookup returns CDR1 MDHEN and CDR2 SYDVKM. CDR3 length: 15 amino acids. CDR3 bases: TGTGCCAGCGGGGACACGGTGCTCCAGAACACTGAAGCTTTCTTT. Its protein is CASGDTVLQNTEAFF. Based on the CDR3 plus reference TRBV28 and TRBJ1-1, the full variable domain is DVKVTQSSRYLVKRTGEKVFLECVQDMDHENMFWYRQDPGLGLRLIYFSYDVKMKEKGDIPEGYSVSREKKERFSLILESASTNQTSMYLCASGDTVLQNTEAFFGQGTRLTVV.

The chain recombines TRBV5-1 with TRBJ2-1; no clear D gene. CDR1 SGHRS and CDR2 YFSETQ come from the germline V gene. The CDR3 has 15 amino acids. Trimming pared 3 bases from V and 0 bases from J, leaving 10 bases between. For the CDR3, the DNA is TGCGCCAGCAGCTCACAAGAAAGCTCCTACAATGAGCAGTTCTTC. It translates to CASSSQESSYNEQFF.

The genes are TRBV18 and TRBJ1-5; D not certain. CDR1 is KGHSH, CDR2 LQKENI, per germline. Trimming cost V 0 bases and J 7 bases, with 4 bases left between them. The CDR3 has 12 residues. CDR3 DNA sequence: TGTGCCAGCTCACCACCGAGCCAGCCCCAGCATTTT. Its translation is CASSPPSQPQHF.